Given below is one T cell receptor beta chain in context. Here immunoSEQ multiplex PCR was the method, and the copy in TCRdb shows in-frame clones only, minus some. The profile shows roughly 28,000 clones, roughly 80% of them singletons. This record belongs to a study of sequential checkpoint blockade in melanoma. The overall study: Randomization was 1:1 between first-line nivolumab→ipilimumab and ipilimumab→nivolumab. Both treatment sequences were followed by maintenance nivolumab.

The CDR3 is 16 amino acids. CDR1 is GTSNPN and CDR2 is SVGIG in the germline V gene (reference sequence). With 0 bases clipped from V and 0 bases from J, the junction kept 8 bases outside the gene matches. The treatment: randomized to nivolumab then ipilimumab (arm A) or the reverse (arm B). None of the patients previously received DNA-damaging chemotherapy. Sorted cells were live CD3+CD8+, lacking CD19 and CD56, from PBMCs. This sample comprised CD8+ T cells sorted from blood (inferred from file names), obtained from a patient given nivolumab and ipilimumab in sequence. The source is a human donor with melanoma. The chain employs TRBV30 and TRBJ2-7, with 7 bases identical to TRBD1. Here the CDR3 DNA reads TGTGCCTGGAGTGTCACAGGGGCGGGTGACTCCTACGAGCAGTACTTC. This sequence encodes CAWSVTGAGDSYEQYF.